The next 22 T cell receptor beta chains were all read from a single sample in a study of CD8+CD57+ T cells in acquired aplastic anemia. Both TCR beta VDJ combination and CDR3 sequence profiling were carried out. Genomic DNA was the template for this profiling. TCRdb processed the reads anew with MiXCR; each CDR3 protein has one entry. The sample has about 120,000 distinct CDR3 sequences; under 60% are singletons. The patients chosen for sequencing had shown expansion of CD8+CD57+ cells (detected by flow cytometry). The sequencing input was sorted CD4+, CD8+, or CD8+CD57+ T cells (not recorded which) from PBMCs. The receptors come from a human donor with aplastic anemia.

V gene TRBV12-3 or TRBV12-4 combines with J gene TRBJ2-2; 9 bases line up with TRBD2. The CDR3 sequence is 14 residues long. Trimming at V came to 5 bases and at J to 6 bases, leaving 4 bases not matched to a gene. The CDR3 is CASSPGLAPGELFF. The CDR3 nucleotides read TGTGCCAGCAGTCCAGGACTAGCGCCCGGGGAGCTGTTTTTT.

The chain couples TRBV19 to TRBJ1-2, with D perhaps TRBD1 (5 bases). The V and J ends lost 5 bases and 3 bases respectively, with 16 bases between them. Germline V gives CDR1 LNHDA, CDR2 SQIVND (reference sequence). CDR3 length: 15 amino acids. The CDR3 bases are TGTGCCAGTAGTTTGTATGGGACGCCAGACTATGGCTACACCTTC. Protein: CASSLYGTPDYGYTF.

The chain joins TRBV6-5 to TRBJ2-7, with 7 positions matching TRBD2. Germline-derived CDR1 and CDR2 are MNHEY and SVGAGI. Trimming took 3 bases from V and 4 from J; bases not matched to a gene: 9. CDR3 length: 15 amino acids. The CDR3 coding sequence is TGTGCCAGCAGTTATCGGGGGGTACGAAATTACGAGCAGTACTTC. It specifies CASSYRGVRNYEQYF.

The gene calls are TRBV7-3 and TRBJ1-3, with no clear D. V dropped 5 bases and J dropped 0 bases, with 5 bases sitting between them. The CDR3 extends over 13 amino acids. Germline V CDR1 and CDR2: SGHTA, FQGTGA. In nucleotides, the CDR3 is TGTGCCAGCAGCCAACACTCTGGAAACACCATATATTTT. Its protein is CASSQHSGNTIYF.

J is TRBJ1-6 and V is TRBV10-3, with D maybe TRBD1 (5 bases). Looked up from germline, CDR1 is ENHRY and CDR2 is SYGVKD. The CDR3 runs to 14 residues. Trimming pared 2 bases from V and 8 bases from J, leaving 10 bases between. In DNA, the CDR3 is TGTGCCATCAGTGAGAGGCAGGGCGATTCACCCCTCCACTTT. Its protein is CAISERQGDSPLHF.

The rearrangement joins TRBV24-1 to TRBJ1-2, with 7 bases fitting TRBD1. Trimming at V came to 4 bases and at J to 2 bases, leaving 6 bases not matched to a gene. The CDR3 loop spans 15 amino acids. Germline V lookup: CDR1 KGHDR, CDR2 SFDVKD. Written as DNA, the CDR3 is TGTGCCACCAGTGACCGGGACAGCGAAAACTATGGCTACACCTTC. It yields the protein CATSDRDSENYGYTF.

The CDR3 spells CASSQGQGWLGEQYF. Written as DNA, the CDR3 is TGTGCCAGCAGCCAGGGACAGGGATGGTTGGGCGAGCAGTACTTC. J is TRBJ2-7 and V is TRBV14, with 9 bases matching TRBD1. After removal of 3 bases from V and 6 bases from J, the junction contained 9 bases not matched to a gene. The length of the CDR3 is 15 residues. Germline V lookup: CDR1 SGHDN, CDR2 FVKESK.

This clonotype was detected ten times or more. The V gene is TRBV2, the J gene TRBJ1-5; D not resolved. Trimming removed 3 bases from V and 3 bases from J, with 9 bases in between. CDR1 and CDR2 (germline): SNHLY, FYNNEI. This CDR3 comprises 14 residues. The CDR3 is CASSDLGLNQPQHF. The CDR3 DNA reads TGTGCCAGCAGTGATTTGGGCCTCAATCAGCCCCAGCATTTT.

The V call is TRBV5-6, the J call TRBJ2-7; TRBD1 agrees at 7 bases. The length of the CDR3 is 14 residues. In germline, CDR1 is SGHDT, CDR2 YYEEEE. The J segment lost 2 bases and the V segment lost 4 bases, leaving 6 bases of the junction unmatched. The CDR3 is CASSVRQGAYEQYF. CDR3 DNA sequence: TGTGCCAGCAGCGTCCGACAGGGTGCCTACGAGCAGTACTTC.

The chain has TRBV25-1 and TRBJ2-1; 8 bases fit TRBD2. The CDR3 has 15 amino acids. CDR1 is MGHDK, CDR2 SYGVNS, per germline. Losses at the gene ends were 3 bases for V and 7 bases for J; bases not matched to a gene: 8. The CDR3, as DNA: TGTGCCAGCAGTGACGGACTAGCCTCAAGGAATGAGCAGTTCTTC. As protein: CASSDGLASRNEQFF.

This clonotype has a count of ten or more. V and J are TRBV13 and TRBJ1-1; 8 bases agree with TRBD1. The CDR3 runs 15 residues. Germline V gene lookup returns CDR1 PRHDT and CDR2 FYEKMQ (reference sequence). Germline trimming cut 9 bases from V and 1 base from J; bases unmatched to any gene: 10. The CDR3 DNA is TGTGCCAGTTCAGACACTGGGACAGGGAACACTGAAGCTTTCTTT. This codes for CASSDTGTGNTEAFF.

This clonotype was counted a single time. The chain couples TRBV11-1 to TRBJ1-5; no clear D. Trimming removed 3 bases from V and 0 bases from J, with 12 bases in between. Germline CDR1 is SGHAT and CDR2 is FQDESV (reference sequence). The CDR3 is 16 residues long. The CDR3 is CASSFAFDGSNQPQHF. The CDR3 nucleotides are TGTGCCAGCAGCTTTGCGTTCGACGGTAGCAATCAGCCCCAGCATTTT.

This chain connects TRBV30 to TRBJ1-1; D ambiguous. The germline V gene has CDR1 GTSNPN and CDR2 SVGIG (reference sequence). Trimming stripped 1 base from V and 4 bases from J, with 7 bases between. This CDR3 has 12 residues. The CDR3 loop is CAWSEYGTEAFF. DNA for the CDR3: TGTGCCTGGAGTGAATACGGCACTGAAGCTTTCTTT. Full variable domain (missing parts from reference TRBV30 and TRBJ1-1): SQTIHQWPATLVQPVGSPLSLECTVEGTSNPNLYWYRQAAGRGLQLLFYSVGIGQISSEVPQNLSASRPQDRQFILSSKKLLLSDSGFYLCAWSEYGTEAFFGQGTRLTVV.

The rearrangement uses TRBV6-1 and TRBJ2-7, with a possible D match to TRBD2 (6 bases). CDR1 and CDR2 from the germline V gene are MNHNS and SASEGT. Trimming cost V 10 bases and J 3 bases, with 13 bases left between them. The CDR3 covers 12 residues. The CDR3 sequence: CAITRGSYEQYF. CDR3 bases: TGTGCCATCACCCGGGGGAGCTACGAGCAGTACTTC.

The J gene is TRBJ1-1, the V gene TRBV24-1; D call uncertain. The CDR3 is 13 residues long. Germline CDR1 and CDR2: KGHDR and SFDVKD. Trimming took off 0 bases at V and 10 bases at J, with 11 bases between the two ends. The chain's CDR3 is CATSDLLSGRAFF. CDR3 nucleotide sequence: TGTGCCACCAGTGATTTGCTTTCAGGACGAGCTTTCTTT.

This clonotype came up a few times. The rearrangement uses TRBV10-1 and TRBJ2-7; D gene ambiguous. Trimming shortened V by 2 bases and J by 6 bases, and 11 bases separated the two germline ends. The length of the CDR3 is 13 residues. CDR1 and CDR2 from the germline V gene are WNHNN and SYGVQD (reference sequence). CDR3 loop: CASSEANLGEQYF. The CDR3 bases are TGCGCCAGCAGTGAGGCCAACTTAGGCGAGCAGTACTTC.

This clonotype was observed a few times. This chain links TRBV24-1 with TRBJ1-5, with no clear D. CDR1 KGHDR and CDR2 SFDVKD come from the germline V gene. This CDR3 is 14 amino acids long. Trimming cost V 2 bases and J 3 bases, with 7 bases left between them. CDR3 loop: CATSDSGANQPQHF. The CDR3 DNA follows: TGTGCCACCAGTGATTCCGGAGCCAATCAGCCCCAGCATTTT.

The J gene is TRBJ2-7, the V gene TRBV7-8; D gene unclear. Germline V gene data show CDR1 as SGHVS and CDR2 as FQNEAQ. The CDR3 covers 13 residues. The V end was cut by 1 base, the J end by 4 bases, with 8 bases between. The chain's CDR3 is CASSLETPYEQYF. The DNA for the CDR3 is TGTGCCAGCAGCTTAGAAACCCCTTACGAGCAGTACTTC.

This clonotype was found a few times. The chain is built from TRBV24-1 and TRBJ2-7, with 7 bases lining up with TRBD1. The J segment lost 0 bases and the V segment lost 5 bases, leaving 12 bases of the junction unmatched. The CDR3 contains 17 residues. CDR1 and CDR2 (germline): KGHDR, SFDVKD. CDR3: CATSVLTGDDSSYEQYF. The CDR3 coding sequence is TGTGCCACCAGTGTCTTAACAGGGGACGATAGCTCCTACGAGCAGTACTTC.

The chain couples TRBV11-2 to TRBJ1-2, with a possible D match to TRBD1 (6 bases). Trimming left V 0 bases short and J 4 bases short, with 15 bases between. This CDR3 has 16 residues. Per germline, CDR1 SGHAT and CDR2 FQNNGV. CDR3 in DNA: TGTGCCAGCAGCTTAGACAGGGGCCGAAGATCCTATGGCTACACCTTC. Amino acid sequence: CASSLDRGRRSYGYTF.

CDR3: CASTLRDTEAFF. DNA for the CDR3: TGTGCCAGCACCCTTCGGGACACTGAAGCTTTCTTT. The chain has TRBV12-3 or TRBV12-4 and TRBJ1-1; D is undetermined. V was pared by 7 bases and J by 3 bases, with 9 bases between. This CDR3 is built from 12 residues.

The count of this clonotype is one. The chain carries TRBV2 and TRBJ1-5; D call uncertain. Deletions cut 4 bases from V and 0 bases from J, with 7 bases between. This CDR3 is built from 14 residues. The germline V gene encodes CDR1 SNHLY and CDR2 FYNNEI. CDR3 protein: CASSGVNSNQPQHF. The CDR3 DNA reads as TGTGCCAGCAGTGGGGTAAATAGCAATCAGCCCCAGCATTTT.